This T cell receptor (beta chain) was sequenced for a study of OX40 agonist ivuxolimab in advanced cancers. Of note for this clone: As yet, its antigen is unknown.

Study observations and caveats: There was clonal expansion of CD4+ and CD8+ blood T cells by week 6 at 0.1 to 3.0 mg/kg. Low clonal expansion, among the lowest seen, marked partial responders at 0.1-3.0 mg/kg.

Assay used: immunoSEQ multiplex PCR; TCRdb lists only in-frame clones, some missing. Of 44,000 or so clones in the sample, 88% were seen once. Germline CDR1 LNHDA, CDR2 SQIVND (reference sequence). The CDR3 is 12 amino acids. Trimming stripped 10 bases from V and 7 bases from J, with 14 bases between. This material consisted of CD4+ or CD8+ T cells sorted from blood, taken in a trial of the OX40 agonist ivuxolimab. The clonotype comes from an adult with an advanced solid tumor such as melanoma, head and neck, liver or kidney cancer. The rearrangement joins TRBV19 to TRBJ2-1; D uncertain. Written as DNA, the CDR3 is TGTGCCACCACCTCTAACGGGAATGAGCAGTTCTTC. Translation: CATTSNGNEQFF.